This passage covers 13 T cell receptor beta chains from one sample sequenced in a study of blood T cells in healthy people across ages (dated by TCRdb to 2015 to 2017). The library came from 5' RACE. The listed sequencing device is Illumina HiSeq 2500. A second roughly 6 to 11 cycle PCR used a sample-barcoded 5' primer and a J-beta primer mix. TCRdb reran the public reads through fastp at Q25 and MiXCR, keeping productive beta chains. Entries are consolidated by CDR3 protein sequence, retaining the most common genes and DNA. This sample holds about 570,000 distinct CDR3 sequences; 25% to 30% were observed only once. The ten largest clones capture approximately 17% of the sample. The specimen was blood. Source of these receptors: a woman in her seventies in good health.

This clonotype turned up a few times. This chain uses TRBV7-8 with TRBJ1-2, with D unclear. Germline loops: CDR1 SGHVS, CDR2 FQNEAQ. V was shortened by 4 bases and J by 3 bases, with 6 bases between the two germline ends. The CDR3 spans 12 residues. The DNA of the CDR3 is TGTGCCAGCAGCTCAACCCACTATGGCTACACCTTC. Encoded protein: CASSSTHYGYTF.

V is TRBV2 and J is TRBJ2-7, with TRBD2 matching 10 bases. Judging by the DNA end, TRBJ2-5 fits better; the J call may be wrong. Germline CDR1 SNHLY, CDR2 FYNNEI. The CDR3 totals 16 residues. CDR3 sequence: CASSQLAGLPQETQYF. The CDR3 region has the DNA TGTGCCAGCAGTCAACTAGCGGGGTTACCCCAAGAGACCCAGTACTTC.

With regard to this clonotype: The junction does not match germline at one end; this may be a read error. CDR3 residues: CASRLAGKETQYF. CDR3 sequence (DNA): TGTGCCAGCAGGTTAGCGGGAAAGGAGACCCAGTACTTC. The chain couples TRBV12-3 or TRBV12-4 to TRBJ2-5; 8 nucleotides line up with TRBD2. This CDR3 region has 13 residues.

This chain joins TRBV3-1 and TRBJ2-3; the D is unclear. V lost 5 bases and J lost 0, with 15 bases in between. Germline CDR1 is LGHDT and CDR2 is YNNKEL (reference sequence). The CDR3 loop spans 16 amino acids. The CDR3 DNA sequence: TGTGCCAGCAGCTTGCGGACGGAAAGTAGCACAGATACGCAGTATTTT. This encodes CASSLRTESSTDTQYF.

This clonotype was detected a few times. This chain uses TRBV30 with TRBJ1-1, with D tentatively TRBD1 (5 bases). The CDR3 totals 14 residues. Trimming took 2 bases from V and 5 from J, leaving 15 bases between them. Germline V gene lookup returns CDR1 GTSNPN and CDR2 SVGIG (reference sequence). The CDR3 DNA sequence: TGTGCCTGGAGTCCTTGGGGGGGATATACTGAAGCTTTCTTT. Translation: CAWSPWGGYTEAFF.

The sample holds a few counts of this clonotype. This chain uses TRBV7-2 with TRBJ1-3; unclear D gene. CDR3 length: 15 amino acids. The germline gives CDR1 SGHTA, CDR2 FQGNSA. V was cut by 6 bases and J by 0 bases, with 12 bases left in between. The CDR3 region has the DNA TGTGCCAGCAGTTCCGACATTTTCTCTGGAAACACCATATATTTT. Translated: CASSSDIFSGNTIYF. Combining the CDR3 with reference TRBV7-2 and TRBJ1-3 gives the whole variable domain GAGVSQSPSNKVTEKGKDVELRCDPISGHTALYWYRQSLGQGLEFLIYFQGNSAPDKSGLPSDRFSAERTGGSVSTLTIQRTQQEDSAVYLCASSSDIFSGNTIYFGEGSWLTVV.

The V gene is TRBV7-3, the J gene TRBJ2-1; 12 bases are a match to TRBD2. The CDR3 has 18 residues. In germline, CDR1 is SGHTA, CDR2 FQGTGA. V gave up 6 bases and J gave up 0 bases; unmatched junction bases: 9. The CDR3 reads CASSPLTSGGYSYNEQFF. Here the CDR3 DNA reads TGTGCCAGCAGTCCCCTGACTAGCGGGGGATACTCCTACAATGAGCAGTTCTTC.

The DNA of the CDR3 is TGTGCCAGCAGAGAGGGGTTCGACTACGAGCAGTACTTC. Translated, it gives CASREGFDYEQYF. This chain connects TRBV6-2 or TRBV6-3 to TRBJ2-5; the D call may be TRBD1 or TRBD2 (5 bases each). The end of the DNA aligns better with TRBJ2-7, so the J call may be wrong. The CDR3 consists of 13 residues. CDR1 and CDR2 (germline): MNHEY, SVGEGT.

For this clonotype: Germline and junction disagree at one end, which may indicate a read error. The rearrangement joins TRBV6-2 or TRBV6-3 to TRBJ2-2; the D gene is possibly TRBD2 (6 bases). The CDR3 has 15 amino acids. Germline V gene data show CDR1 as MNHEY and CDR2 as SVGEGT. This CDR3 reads CASSYITVNTGGLFF. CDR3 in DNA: TGTGCCAGCAGTTACATAACGGTGAACACCGGGGGGCTGTTTTTT.

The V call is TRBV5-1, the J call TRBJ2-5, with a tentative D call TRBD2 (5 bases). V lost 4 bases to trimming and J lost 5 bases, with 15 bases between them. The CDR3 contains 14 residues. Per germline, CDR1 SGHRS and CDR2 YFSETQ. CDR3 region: CASSPAAGLETQYF. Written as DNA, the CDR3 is TGCGCCAGCAGCCCCGCGGCGGGTTTGGAGACCCAGTACTTC.

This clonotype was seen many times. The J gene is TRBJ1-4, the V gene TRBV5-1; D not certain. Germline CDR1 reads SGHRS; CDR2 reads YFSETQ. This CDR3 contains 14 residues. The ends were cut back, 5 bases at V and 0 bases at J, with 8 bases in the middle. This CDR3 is CASSPGTTNEKLFF. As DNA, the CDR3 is TGCGCCAGCAGTCCGGGTACAACTAATGAAAAACTGTTTTTT.

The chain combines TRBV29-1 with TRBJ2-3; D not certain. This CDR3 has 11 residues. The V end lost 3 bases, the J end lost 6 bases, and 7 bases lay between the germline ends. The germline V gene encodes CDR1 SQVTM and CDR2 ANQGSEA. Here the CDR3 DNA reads TGCAGCGTTGATCGGCGGGATACGCAGTATTTT. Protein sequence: CSVDRRDTQYF.

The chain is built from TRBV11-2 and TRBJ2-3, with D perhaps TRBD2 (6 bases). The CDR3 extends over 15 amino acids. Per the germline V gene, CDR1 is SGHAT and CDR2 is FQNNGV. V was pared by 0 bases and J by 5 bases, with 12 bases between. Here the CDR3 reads CASSLDPSGQDTQYF. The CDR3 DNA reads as TGTGCCAGCAGCTTAGATCCGAGCGGGCAAGATACGCAGTATTTT.